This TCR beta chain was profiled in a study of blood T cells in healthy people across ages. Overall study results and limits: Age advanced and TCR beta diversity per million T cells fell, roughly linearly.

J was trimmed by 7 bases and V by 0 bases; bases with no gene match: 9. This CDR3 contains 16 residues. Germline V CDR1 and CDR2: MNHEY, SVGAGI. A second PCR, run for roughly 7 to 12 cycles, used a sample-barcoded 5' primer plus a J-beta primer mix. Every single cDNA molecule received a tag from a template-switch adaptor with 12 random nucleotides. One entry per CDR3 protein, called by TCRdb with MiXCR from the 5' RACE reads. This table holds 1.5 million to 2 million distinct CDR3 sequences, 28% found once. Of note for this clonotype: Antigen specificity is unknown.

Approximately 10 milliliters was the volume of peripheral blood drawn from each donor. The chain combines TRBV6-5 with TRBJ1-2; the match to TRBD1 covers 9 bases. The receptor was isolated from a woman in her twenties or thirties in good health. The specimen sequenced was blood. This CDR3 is CASSYSLDRGDSGYTF. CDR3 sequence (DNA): TGTGCCAGCAGTTACTCCCTGGACAGGGGAGACAGTGGCTACACCTTC.